Below, 25 T cell receptor beta chains from the same sample are listed, as sequenced in a study of OX40 agonist ivuxolimab in advanced cancers. Repertoires were generated with immunoSEQ multiplex PCR, while TCRdb's copy carries only in-frame clones and drops some. The sample carries about 32,000 clones, roughly 84% recorded once. The sequencing here drew on CD4+ or CD8+ T cells sorted from blood, taken in a trial of the OX40 agonist ivuxolimab. These receptors were taken from an adult with an advanced solid tumor such as melanoma, head and neck, liver or kidney cancer.

CDR3 residues: CASSQDRVSPEAFF. CDR3 nucleotides: TGTGCCAGCAGCCAAGACAGGGTCTCCCCTGAAGCTTTCTTT. The chain carries TRBV14 and TRBJ1-1; possibly TRBD1 for D (5 bases). CDR1 and CDR2 (germline): SGHDN, FVKESK. With 0 bases removed from V and 6 bases from J, the gap between germline ends came to 11 bases. The CDR3 totals 14 residues.

The chain employs TRBV10-3 and TRBJ1-1, with D hard to call. Germline-derived CDR1 and CDR2 are ENHRY and SYGVKD. The V end was cut by 11 bases, the J end by 5 bases, with 18 bases between. This CDR3 region has 13 residues. The DNA of the CDR3 is TGTGCCTCCGCGCGAGATGGTCGGACTGAAGCTTTCTTT. This gives the protein CASARDGRTEAFF.

CDR3 in amino acids: CASSQGPTSGRDNEQFF. CDR3 DNA: TGCGCCAGCAGCCAAGGACCGACTAGCGGTAGGGACAATGAGCAGTTCTTC. The V gene is TRBV4-1, the J gene TRBJ2-1; 9 nucleotides agree with TRBD2. V was clipped by 1 base and J by 5 bases; unmatched bases: 9. CDR3 length: 17 amino acids. The germline V gene has CDR1 MGHRA and CDR2 YSYEKL.

The chain links TRBV7-9 to TRBJ2-1; the D is unclear. V lost 5 bases to trimming and J lost 3 bases, with 11 bases between them. This CDR3 comprises 14 residues. Germline values: CDR1 SEHNR, CDR2 FQNEAQ (reference sequence). CDR3 protein: CASSVGRVYNEQFF. CDR3 DNA: TGTGCCAGCAGCGTAGGCCGGGTCTACAATGAGCAGTTCTTC.

V gene TRBV5-6 combines with J gene TRBJ2-7; D may be TRBD2 (5 bases). This CDR3 is 14 amino acids long. V lost 7 bases, J lost 5 bases, and 19 bases lay in between. Germline CDR1 reads SGHDT; CDR2 reads YYEEEE. The CDR3 reads CASSPGTAAHEQYF. Here the CDR3 DNA reads TGTGCCAGCTCGCCGGGTACAGCGGCCCACGAGCAGTACTTC.

This clone showed up just once. The chain carries TRBV6-1 and TRBJ2-3; 11 bases align to TRBD2. The CDR3 is 15 amino acids. CDR1 MNHNS and CDR2 SASEGT come from the germline V gene. V trimming: 1 base; J trimming: 4 bases; junction bases outside the gene matches: 1. Here the CDR3 reads CASSEVSGGADTQYF. The DNA of the CDR3 is TGTGCCAGCAGTGAAGTTAGCGGGGGGGCAGATACGCAGTATTTT.

CDR3 in DNA: TGTGCCAGCGAAACTTGGACTAGCGGGAGCCTGGATACGCAGTATTTT. Residues: CASETWTSGSLDTQYF. The gene calls are TRBV28 and TRBJ2-3; TRBD2 matches at 13 bases. Trimming took 8 bases from V and 6 from J; bases not matched to a gene: 11. Looked up from germline, CDR1 is MDHEN and CDR2 is SYDVKM. CDR3 length: 16 residues.

This clone was detected only a few times. The chain links TRBV5-6 to TRBJ2-1; D is undetermined. In germline, CDR1 is SGHDT, CDR2 YYEEEE. V shed 0 bases and J shed 8 bases, with 6 bases lying between them. The CDR3 extends over 12 amino acids. CDR3 protein: CASSLAPYEQFF. As DNA, the CDR3 is TGTGCCAGCAGCTTGGCCCCGTATGAGCAGTTCTTC.

This clone occurred once. The V call is TRBV6-1, the J call TRBJ2-7; the D gene is possibly TRBD1 (5 bases). This CDR3 has 16 residues. CDR1 is MNHNS and CDR2 is SASEGT in the germline V gene. Trimming stripped 4 bases from V and 0 bases from J, with 16 bases between. CDR3 loop: CASSGPGFGASYEQYF. As DNA, the CDR3 is TGTGCCAGCAGTGGGCCGGGCTTTGGGGCCTCCTACGAGCAGTACTTC.

V gene TRBV9 combines with J gene TRBJ1-1, with TRBD1 matching 7 bases. Germline V gene sequence: CDR1 SGDLS, CDR2 YYNGEE. This CDR3 is built from 15 residues. Trimming at V came to 4 bases and at J to 5 bases, leaving 11 bases not matched to a gene. The CDR3 DNA reads as TGTGCCAGCAGCCAGTGGACAGGCTTCAGTACTGAAGCTTTCTTT. Its translation: CASSQWTGFSTEAFF.

V usage is TRBV28 and J usage is TRBJ2-7; 8 nucleotides match TRBD1. V was clipped by 5 bases and J by 0 bases; unmatched bases: 3. The CDR3 runs to 14 residues. Germline CDR1 and CDR2: MDHEN and SYDVKM. The CDR3 nucleotides read TGTGCCAGCAGTAGGGACAGGAGCTCCTACGAGCAGTACTTC. Translation gives CASSRDRSSYEQYF.

The V gene is TRBV4-2, the J gene TRBJ2-7; D gene unclear. The germline V gene has CDR1 LGHNA and CDR2 YNFKEQ. The CDR3 extends over 15 amino acids. V dropped 0 bases and J dropped 0 bases, with 9 bases sitting between them. CDR3 nucleotide sequence: TGTGCCAGCAGCCAAGAGCTAAGAAGCTCCTACGAGCAGTACTTC. Residues: CASSQELRSSYEQYF.

This rearrangement joins TRBV2 to TRBJ2-7, with D possibly TRBD2 on 6 matching bases. The CDR3 extends over 13 amino acids. Germline assignment: CDR1 SNHLY and CDR2 FYNNEI. V gave up 7 bases and J gave up 9 bases, with 19 bases separating them. The CDR3 DNA sequence: TGTGCCAGCATTGGAGCTAGCGAGAAGCGGCAGTACTTC. Encoded protein: CASIGASEKRQYF. The entire variable domain, with the rest obtained from reference TRBV2 and TRBJ2-7, is as follows: EPEVTQTPSHQVTQMGQEVILRCVPISNHLYFYWYRQILGQKVEFLVSFYNNEISEKSEIFDDQFSVERPDGSNFTLKIRSTKLEDSAMYFCASIGASEKRQYFGPGTRLTVT.

The genes are TRBV12-5 and TRBJ1-1; the match to TRBD1 covers 8 bases. The trim removed 3 bases at V and 0 bases at J, leaving 9 bases unmatched. The CDR3 sequence is 17 residues long. Germline values: CDR1 LGHNT, CDR2 FRNRAP. CDR3 protein: CASGFHVTGALNTEAFF. The CDR3 DNA sequence: TGTGCTAGTGGTTTTCACGTGACAGGGGCTCTGAACACTGAAGCTTTCTTT. The whole variable domain, filled in from reference TRBV12-5 and TRBJ1-1, reads DARVTQTPRHKVTEMGQEVTMRCQPILGHNTVFWYRQTMMQGLELLAYFRNRAPLDDSGMPKDRFSAEMPDATLATLKIQPSEPRDSAVYFCASGFHVTGALNTEAFFGQGTRLTVV.

This sequence joins TRBV7-3 and TRBJ2-5, with D tentatively TRBD1 or TRBD2 (6 bases each). The CDR3 extends over 16 amino acids. Germline V lookup: CDR1 SGHTA, CDR2 FQGTGA. The V gene lost 1 base and the J gene lost 5 bases, with 17 bases spanning the gap. The CDR3 sequence is CASSLRARGGIETQYF. The DNA for the CDR3 is TGTGCCAGCAGCTTAAGGGCCAGGGGAGGTATCGAGACCCAGTACTTC.

The chain links TRBV4-3 to TRBJ2-1; D is perhaps TRBD2 (6 bases). The V gene lost 1 base and the J gene lost 7 bases, with 11 bases spanning the gap. This CDR3 has 14 residues. CDR1 LGHNA and CDR2 YSLEER come from the germline V gene. The CDR3, as DNA: TGCGCCAGCAGCCAAGTACGGGGACTGAATGAGCAGTTCTTC. It translates to CASSQVRGLNEQFF.

The chain joins TRBV27 to TRBJ1-5, with D unclear. The CDR3 has 13 residues. V lost 6 bases and J 9 bases, leaving 15 bases between the germline ends. Germline V gives CDR1 MNHEY, CDR2 SMNVEV (reference sequence). The CDR3 nucleotides read TGTGCCAGCAGCTCGGGTGCGCAAGGGCCCCAGCATTTT. Encoded protein: CASSSGAQGPQHF.

This clone has just one count. Other DNA sequences in this specimen translate into the identical CDR3. The chain carries TRBV28 and TRBJ1-2; tentative D call: TRBD1 (5 bases). Germline CDR1 MDHEN, CDR2 SYDVKM. V lost 3 bases and J lost 3, with 8 bases in between. This CDR3 region has 13 residues. CDR3 in amino acids: CASSFGGDYGYTF. In nucleotides, the CDR3 is TGTGCCAGCAGTTTCGGGGGGGACTATGGCTACACCTTC.

This sequence joins TRBV11-2 and TRBJ2-7, with TRBD2 matching 7 bases. Looked up from germline, CDR1 is SGHAT and CDR2 is FQNNGV. This CDR3 contains 14 residues. The V gene end was trimmed by 2 bases and the J gene end by 0 bases; junction bases not matched to a gene: 1. For the CDR3, the DNA is TGTGCCAGCAGCTTAAGGGACTACTCCTACGAGCAGTACTTC. Translated, it gives CASSLRDYSYEQYF. Supplemented by reference TRBV11-2 and TRBJ2-7, the full variable domain reads EAGVAQSPRYKIIEKRQSVAFWCNPISGHATLYWYQQILGQGPKLLIQFQNNGVVDDSQLPKDRFSAERLKGVDSTLKIQPAKLEDSAVYLCASSLRDYSYEQYFGPGTRLTVT.

This clone was counted between two and nine times. The chain couples TRBV9 to TRBJ2-7; 9 positions agree with TRBD2. The V segment lost 0 bases and the J segment 4 bases; nucleotides outside the gene matches: 2. The CDR3 length is 14 residues. Germline V lookup: CDR1 SGDLS, CDR2 YYNGEE. The CDR3: CASSVASGEYEQYF. The CDR3 coding sequence is TGTGCCAGCAGCGTAGCTAGCGGGGAGTACGAGCAGTACTTC.

The chain links TRBV7-9 to TRBJ1-4; TRBD1 matches 7 bases. The ends lost 5 bases at V and 4 bases at J; junction bases unmatched: 7. CDR1 is SEHNR, CDR2 FQNEAQ, per germline (reference sequence). The CDR3 runs to 15 residues. CDR3 amino acids: CASSPRDRYNEKLFF. In DNA, the CDR3 is TGTGCCAGCAGCCCCCGGGACAGATATAATGAAAAACTGTTTTTT.

This sequence joins TRBV7-8 and TRBJ2-7; D ambiguous. Germline V gene data show CDR1 as SGHVS and CDR2 as FQNEAQ. V gave up 5 bases and J gave up 2 bases, with 10 bases separating them. The CDR3 runs to 13 residues. The CDR3 loop reads CASSPRPAYEQYF. CDR3 DNA: TGTGCCAGCAGCCCTAGGCCAGCCTACGAGCAGTACTTC.

V gene TRBV27 combines with J gene TRBJ2-4, with D unresolved. With 5 bases removed from V and 6 bases from J, the gap between germline ends came to 14 bases. Looked up from germline, CDR1 is MNHEY and CDR2 is SMNVEV (reference sequence). The CDR3 totals 14 residues. The DNA for the CDR3 is TGTGCCAGCAGTCCTCGGGCCTCGGGAAACATTCAGTACTTC. It translates to CASSPRASGNIQYF.

This sequence joins TRBV5-1 and TRBJ2-1, with D perhaps TRBD1 or TRBD2 (7 bases each). V was pared by 2 bases and J by 8 bases, with 14 bases between. The germline V gene has CDR1 SGHRS and CDR2 YFSETQ. The CDR3 spans 14 residues. CDR3 in amino acids: CASSLDREGDEQFF. CDR3 nucleotides: TGCGCCAGCAGCTTAGACAGGGAGGGCGATGAGCAGTTCTTC.

This chain joins TRBV4-3 and TRBJ2-5; no clear D. The CDR3 covers 15 residues. Per the germline V gene, CDR1 is LGHNA and CDR2 is YSLEER. V was shortened by 1 base and J by 7 bases, with 16 bases between the two germline ends. The CDR3 is CASSQGTAEERTQYF. CDR3 in DNA: TGCGCCAGCAGCCAAGGGACCGCCGAGGAGCGGACCCAGTACTTC.